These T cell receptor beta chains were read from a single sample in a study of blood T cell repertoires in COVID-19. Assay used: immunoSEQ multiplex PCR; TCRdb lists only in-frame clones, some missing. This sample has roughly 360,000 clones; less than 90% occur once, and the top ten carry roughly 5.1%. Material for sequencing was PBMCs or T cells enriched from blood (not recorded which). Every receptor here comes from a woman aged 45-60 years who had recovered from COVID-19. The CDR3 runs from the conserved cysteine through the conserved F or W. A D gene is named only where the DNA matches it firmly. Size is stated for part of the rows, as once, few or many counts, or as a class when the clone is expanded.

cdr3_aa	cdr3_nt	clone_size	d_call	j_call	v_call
CASSRGSGSTYNEQFF	TGTGCCAGCAGCCGGGGTAGCGGGTCAACGTACAATGAGCAGTTCTTC	.	TRBD2	TRBJ2-1	TRBV5-4
CASSMSPVETQYF	TGTGCCAGTAGTATGTCCCCTGTCGAGACCCAGTACTTC	once	.	TRBJ2-5	TRBV19
CASSSPRGGFSAGELFF	TGTGCCAGCAGTTCGCCCCGAGGTGGTTTCAGTGCCGGGGAGCTGTTTTTT	.	.	TRBJ2-2	TRBV6-2/TRBV6-3
CASGRGTNEKLFF	TGCGCCAGCGGCAGGGGGACTAATGAAAAACTGTTTTTT	.	TRBD1	TRBJ1-4	TRBV5-1
CASSHNLREGEAFF	TGTGCCAGCAGCCATAACCTGAGGGAAGGTGAAGCTTTCTTT	.	.	TRBJ1-1	TRBV7-9
CASSLDLGGRAPVEQYF	TGTGCCAGCAGCCTCGACCTAGGCGGGAGGGCTCCGGTCGAGCAGTACTTC	.	TRBD2	TRBJ2-7	TRBV3-1/TRBV3-2
CASSPSVSPDTGELFF	TGTGCCAGCAGCCCTTCGGTAAGCCCGGACACCGGGGAGCTGTTTTTT	.	.	TRBJ2-2	TRBV9
CASSRTTSGTDNEQFF	TGTGCCAGCAGCCGAACAACTAGCGGGACCGACAATGAGCAGTTCTTC	.	TRBD2	TRBJ2-1	TRBV4-2
CASSLTDRGMLEQYF	TGTGCCAGCAGTTTGACGGACAGGGGAATGTTGGAGCAGTACTTC	.	TRBD1	TRBJ2-7	TRBV27
CASSLSTGQGTWRSEAFF	TGTGCCAGCAGCTTAAGTACTGGACAGGGCACGTGGAGAAGTGAAGCTTTCTTT	.	TRBD1	TRBJ1-1	TRBV13
CASSEQGKNEQFF	TGTGCCAGCAGCGAACAGGGGAAGAATGAGCAGTTCTTC	.	TRBD1	TRBJ2-1	TRBV11-3
CASSLGEDYGYTF	TGTGCCAGCAGCCTAGGGGAGGACTATGGCTACACCTTC	.	.	TRBJ1-2	TRBV2
CASSLEQLPNTGELFF	TGTGCCAGCAGCTTAGAACAGCTACCTAACACCGGGGAGCTGTTTTTT	once	.	TRBJ2-2	TRBV11-3
CAWSQVPGSLQTQYF	TGTGCCTGGAGTCAGGTCCCCGGGAGTTTACAGACCCAGTACTTC	.	.	TRBJ2-5	TRBV30
CASAGTGFSGELFF	TGTGCCAGCGCCGGGACAGGGTTTTCCGGGGAGCTGTTTTTT	.	TRBD1	TRBJ2-2	TRBV10-3
CASSSRFQVADTQYF	TGTGCCAGCAGCTCCCGCTTTCAGGTGGCAGATACGCAGTATTTT	.	.	TRBJ2-3	TRBV5-6
CASRDRSNTEAFF	TGTGCCAGCCGTGACAGGTCGAACACTGAAGCTTTCTTT	.	.	TRBJ1-1	TRBV11-3
CASSPLPQGSRTDTQYF	TGTGCCAGCAGCCCCCTCCCGCAGGGAAGCCGCACAGATACGCAGTATTTT	.	.	TRBJ2-3	TRBV9
CASSQEGHTGAYQPQHF	TGCGCCAGCAGCCAAGAGGGGCACACAGGAGCCTATCAGCCCCAGCATTTT	once	.	TRBJ1-5	TRBV4-1
CASSRVGAYGYTF	TGTGCCAGCAGCCGGGTGGGGGCCTATGGCTACACCTTC	.	.	TRBJ1-2	TRBV5-8
CASSLGRGQQETQYF	TGTGCCAGCAGCTTAGGCAGGGGCCAGCAAGAGACCCAGTACTTC	.	.	TRBJ2-5	TRBV7-7
CASAGTYEQYF	TGTGCCAGCGCAGGGACCTACGAGCAGTACTTC	once	.	TRBJ2-7	TRBV14